This entry lists 24 T cell receptor beta chains sequenced from one sample in a study of T cells in Graves' hyperthyroidism and ophthalmopathy. Regions amplified from RNA transcripts were the TCR beta CDR3 regions. During a first-round RT-PCR of the TCR CDR3, the HTBI primer set was used. TCRdb used MiXCR to reprocess the multiplex PCR reads, holding one entry per CDR3 protein. The sample includes around 250,000 distinct CDR3 sequences, just over 14% seen only once; the top ten take about 14%. Sequenced sample: blood. All receptors come from a woman in her 40s with Graves' hyperthyroidism that later progressed to Graves' ophthalmopathy.

The V call is TRBV9, the J call TRBJ2-7, with TRBD1 identical over 8 bases. Germline V lookup: CDR1 SGDLS, CDR2 YYNGEE. The CDR3 has 15 residues. V lost 0 bases, J lost 2 bases, and 4 bases stayed unmatched. The CDR3 DNA reads as TGTGCCAGCAGCGTAGGGGCAGGGGGCACCTACGAGCAGTACTTC. Its protein product is CASSVGAGGTYEQYF.

Ten or more counts support this clonotype. The chain has TRBV4-1 and TRBJ2-2; 7 nucleotides match TRBD1. This CDR3 is 15 amino acids long. Germline V gene lookup returns CDR1 MGHRA and CDR2 YSYEKL. Trimming removed 0 bases from V and 3 bases from J; junction bases left unmatched: 1. This CDR3 is CASSQDDRDTGELFF. The CDR3 DNA reads TGCGCCAGCAGCCAAGACGACAGGGACACCGGGGAGCTGTTTTTT.

The rearrangement links TRBV6-4 to TRBJ1-1; no clear D gene. The V end lost 5 bases, the J end lost 1 base, and 8 bases lay between the germline ends. CDR3 length equals 13 residues. The germline V gene has CDR1 MRHNA and CDR2 SNTAGT. The CDR3 reads CASSRFPNTEAFF. CDR3 nucleotide sequence: TGTGCCAGCAGTAGGTTTCCGAACACTGAAGCTTTCTTT.

About this clonotype itself: A much larger clone differs from this one at a single base, so this may be a read error. The chain recombines TRBV6-5 with TRBJ2-5; D may be TRBD2 (6 bases). The CDR3 contains 14 residues. Germline values: CDR1 MNHEY, CDR2 SVGAGI. The CDR3 reads CASSYSGLQETQDF. The CDR3 DNA reads as TGTGCCAGCAGTTACTCGGGACTCCAAGAGACCCAGGACTTC.

This clonotype was detected many times. The rearrangement uses TRBV15 and TRBJ2-5; TRBD2 is a possible D gene (5 bases). The germline V and J ends were trimmed by 10 bases and 5 bases, with 17 bases remaining between them. The CDR3 totals 13 residues. Germline CDR1 is LNHNV and CDR2 is YYDKDF (reference sequence). The CDR3 loop reads CAIGSGIFETQYF. The DNA of the CDR3 is TGTGCCATCGGTTCGGGGATTTTCGAGACCCAGTACTTC.

This clonotype appeared a few times. The genes are TRBV6-5 and TRBJ2-1, with D tentatively TRBD2 (6 bases). Trimming left V 0 bases short and J 0 bases short, with 18 bases between. The CDR3 loop spans 19 amino acids. The germline V gene encodes CDR1 MNHEY and CDR2 SVGAGI. This CDR3 is CASSYSRKTSLSSYNEQFF. CDR3 DNA sequence: TGTGCCAGCAGTTACTCGAGGAAAACTAGCCTCAGCTCCTACAATGAGCAGTTCTTC.

This clonotype came up once. The gene calls are TRBV11-2 and TRBJ1-2; a weak D match, TRBD1 (6 bases). The germline V and J ends were trimmed by 4 bases and 4 bases, with 10 bases remaining between them. The CDR3 consists of 13 residues. Germline lookup yields CDR1 SGHAT and CDR2 FQNNGV. This CDR3 reads CASSYGDIYGYTF. In nucleotides, the CDR3 is TGTGCCAGCAGCTACGGGGACATCTATGGCTACACCTTC.

This clonotype occurred many times. The chain is built from TRBV24-1 and TRBJ2-1; 7 bases agree with TRBD1. The germline CDR1 and CDR2 sequences are KGHDR and SFDVKD. The CDR3 is made up of 16 amino acids. The J segment lost 6 bases and the V segment lost 4 bases, leaving 11 bases of the junction unmatched. CDR3 sequence (DNA): TGTGCCACCAGTGACCGTTACCGGGACAGCCGCAATGAGCAGTTCTTC. Its protein is CATSDRYRDSRNEQFF.

This clonotype has a count of ten or more. The V gene is TRBV6-1, the J gene TRBJ2-1; unclear D gene. V was trimmed by 6 bases and J by 4 bases, leaving 16 bases between them. The CDR3 consists of 15 residues. Per germline, CDR1 MNHNS and CDR2 SASEGT. The CDR3 DNA is TGTGCCAGCAGAGATGGGCATGTGGTTTACAATGAGCAGTTCTTC. It is translated as CASRDGHVVYNEQFF.

This clonotype was detected many times. This rearrangement joins TRBV27 to TRBJ2-1; 7 bases align to TRBD2. The CDR3 totals 13 residues. The V gene's germline CDR1 is MNHEY and CDR2 SMNVEV (reference sequence). V gave up 8 bases and J gave up 1 base; unmatched junction bases: 2. The CDR3 reads CASGRESYNEQFF. The CDR3 DNA is TGTGCCAGCGGGAGGGAGTCCTACAATGAGCAGTTCTTC.

The V and J genes are TRBV7-2 and TRBJ2-7, with D perhaps matching TRBD1 (6 bases). The CDR3 totals 15 residues. Trimming pared 2 bases from V and 3 bases from J, leaving 14 bases between. Germline V gene data show CDR1 as SGHTA and CDR2 as FQGNSA. The CDR3 nucleotides read TGTGCCAGCAGCTTATTTCGCCAGGGGCTCTACGAGCAGTACTTC. Protein product: CASSLFRQGLYEQYF.

Ten or more counts support this clonotype. This chain joins TRBV5-5 and TRBJ2-1; 7 bases are shared with TRBD2. CDR1 is SGHKS and CDR2 is YYEKEE in the germline V gene (reference sequence). V lost 4 bases, J lost 0 bases, and 16 bases stayed unmatched. The CDR3 is made up of 19 amino acids. The CDR3 sequence: CASSGGASGLSYSYNEQFF. In nucleotides, the CDR3 is TGTGCCAGCAGCGGAGGAGCTAGCGGACTAAGCTACTCCTACAATGAGCAGTTCTTC.

The rearrangement uses TRBV4-2 and TRBJ1-1, with D possibly matching TRBD1 (6 bases). The CDR3 extends over 14 amino acids. Germline values: CDR1 LGHNA, CDR2 YNFKEQ. V lost 5 bases to trimming and J lost 2 bases, with 12 bases between them. The CDR3 region is CASSADSLNTEAFF. CDR3 bases: TGTGCCAGCAGCGCGGACAGCCTCAACACTGAAGCTTTCTTT.

Many counts were recorded for this clonotype. The CDR3 loop is CATSRGEVLNYGYTF. In DNA form, the CDR3 reads TGTGCCACGTCCCGAGGGGAGGTTCTTAACTATGGCTACACCTTC. The rearrangement joins TRBV28 to TRBJ1-2, with a tentative D call TRBD1 (5 bases). Trimming shortened V by 10 bases and J by 1 base, and 19 bases separated the two germline ends. The germline gives CDR1 MDHEN, CDR2 SYDVKM. This CDR3 is 15 amino acids long.

This clonotype has ten or more counts. V is TRBV20-1 and J is TRBJ2-7, with D tentatively TRBD1 or TRBD2 (5 bases each). There are 15 residues in the CDR3. From germline, CDR1 is DFQATT and CDR2 SNEGSKA (reference sequence). V gave up 3 bases and J gave up 2 bases, with 17 bases separating them. CDR3: CSARSSRDLTYEQYF. CDR3 bases: TGCAGTGCTAGGTCGAGCCGGGACCTCACCTACGAGCAGTACTTC.

This clonotype was picked up many times. The CDR3 sequence: CASSWNRGTGELFF. CDR3 nucleotides: TGCGCCAGCAGCTGGAACAGGGGTACCGGGGAGCTGTTTTTT. The rearrangement uses TRBV5-1 and TRBJ2-2; 7 positions agree with TRBD1. Germline V lookup: CDR1 SGHRS, CDR2 YFSETQ. The CDR3 totals 14 residues. V dropped 3 bases and J dropped 5; count of bases not matched to a gene: 4.

J is TRBJ1-3 and V is TRBV29-1, with D unclear. V shed 6 bases and J shed 2 bases, with 8 bases lying between them. CDR1 is SQVTM, CDR2 ANQGSEA, per germline. The CDR3 contains 12 residues. As DNA, the CDR3 is TGCAGCGTCTCGGGCCCTGGAAACACCATATATTTT. It specifies CSVSGPGNTIYF.

There are many counts of this clonotype. V gene TRBV30 combines with J gene TRBJ1-1; D is uncertain. CDR1 is GTSNPN and CDR2 is SVGIG in the germline V gene (reference sequence). Trimming stripped 0 bases from V and 0 bases from J, with 8 bases between. This CDR3 is 14 amino acids long. CDR3 sequence: CAWSVQPLNTEAFF. The CDR3 DNA reads TGTGCCTGGAGTGTACAGCCCTTGAACACTGAAGCTTTCTTT.

The V call is TRBV5-1, the J call TRBJ2-7; 10 bases align to TRBD1. Germline values: CDR1 SGHRS, CDR2 YFSETQ. With V trimmed by 0 bases and J by 5 bases, 5 bases remained unmatched. CDR3 size: 15 residues. CDR3 sequence (DNA): TGCGCCAGCAGCTTGGCCAGGGACAGGGGACACGAGCAGTACTTC. This translates into CASSLARDRGHEQYF.

The sample holds many counts of this clonotype. The chain is built from TRBV5-1 and TRBJ2-7; 8 bases agree with TRBD2. The CDR3 extends over 16 amino acids. The V gene end was trimmed by 4 bases and the J gene end by 2 bases; junction bases not matched to a gene: 11. Germline V gene sequence: CDR1 SGHRS, CDR2 YFSETQ. The CDR3 loop is CASSAAIVAGTYEQYF. In nucleotides, the CDR3 is TGCGCCAGCAGCGCCGCGATTGTAGCGGGAACCTACGAGCAGTACTTC.

There are a few counts of this clonotype. This may arise from a read error, as a much more abundant clone is one base away. V gene TRBV3-1 combines with J gene TRBJ1-1, with unresolved D. Germline V gene sequence: CDR1 LGHDT, CDR2 YNNKEL (reference sequence). CDR3 length equals 18 residues. The V and J ends lost 2 bases and 3 bases respectively, with 22 bases between them. CDR3: CASSQTHSPSENDTEAFF. DNA for the CDR3: TGTGCCAGCAGCCAAACTCACAGTCCTTCTGAAAACGACACTGAAGCTTTCTTT.

J is TRBJ1-2 and V is TRBV9; D is undetermined. The V end lost 2 bases, the J end lost 8 bases, and 10 bases lay between the germline ends. The CDR3 has 12 residues. The V gene's germline CDR1 is SGDLS and CDR2 YYNGEE. The CDR3 here is CASSVGYRGYTF. The CDR3 DNA reads as TGTGCCAGCAGCGTTGGGTATCGCGGCTACACCTTC.

This clonotype was recorded many times. V usage is TRBV7-9 and J usage is TRBJ2-5, with D uncertain. This CDR3 has 11 residues. The V end was cut by 6 bases, the J end by 3 bases, with 5 bases between. Germline V gives CDR1 SEHNR, CDR2 FQNEAQ (reference sequence). CDR3 nucleotide sequence: TGTGCCAGCAGTCGTAAAGAGACCCAGTACTTC. Translating gives CASSRKETQYF.

Worth noting for this clonotype: A read error may produce the germline difference seen at one junction end. The chain carries TRBV7-6 and TRBJ1-5, with D tentatively TRBD1 (6 bases). Germline assignment: CDR1 SGHVS and CDR2 FNYEAQ. The CDR3 sequence is 13 residues long. In DNA form, the CDR3 reads TGTGCCAGCAGCTCGGGGGGCAATCAGCCCCGGCATTTT. It is translated as CASSSGGNQPRHF.